The 3 T cell receptor beta chains below were found in one sample sequenced in a study of cytomegalovirus exposure and HLA in healthy donors. The study ran its PCR with 60 Vbeta and 13 Jbeta primers. Profiling relied on immunoSEQ multiplex PCR, and the TCRdb table lists in-frame clones only, not all of them. The data hold approximately 130,000 clones, with about 9.2% observed a single time. The sequencing sample was made of PBMCs. The origin of the receptors is a woman between 40 and 50 years old in good health and CMV-seropositive.

V gene TRBV2 combines with J gene TRBJ2-1, with 7 bases matching TRBD1. J was trimmed by 8 bases and V by 8 bases; bases with no gene match: 9. The germline V gene has CDR1 SNHLY and CDR2 FYNNEI. This CDR3 spans 13 amino acids. Here the CDR3 reads CASGGQVADEQFF. The CDR3 DNA follows: TGTGCCAGCGGTGGACAGGTGGCGGATGAGCAGTTCTTC.

The rearrangement uses TRBV2 and TRBJ2-2; tentatively, D is TRBD2 (5 bases). Trimming pared 5 bases from V and 4 bases from J, leaving 11 bases between. The germline V gene encodes CDR1 SNHLY and CDR2 FYNNEI. The CDR3 is made up of 14 amino acids. CDR3 coding DNA: TGTGCCAGCAGTTCCATGGCGGGCACCGGGGAGCTGTTTTTT. Amino acids: CASSSMAGTGELFF. The entire variable domain, with the rest obtained from reference TRBV2 and TRBJ2-2, is as follows: EPEVTQTPSHQVTQMGQEVILRCVPISNHLYFYWYRQILGQKVEFLVSFYNNEISEKSEIFDDQFSVERPDGSNFTLKIRSTKLEDSAMYFCASSSMAGTGELFFGEGSRLTVL.

The chain recombines TRBV5-1 with TRBJ1-6, with 7 positions matching TRBD1. Germline loops: CDR1 SGHRS, CDR2 YFSETQ. This CDR3 spans 13 amino acids. V gave up 0 bases and J gave up 9 bases; unmatched junction bases: 0. CDR3 region: CASSLDRGSPLHF. The CDR3 bases are TGCGCCAGCAGCTTGGACAGGGGTTCACCCCTCCACTTT.